The rows below give T cell receptor beta chains drawn from one sample of a study of shared clonotypes between healthy human individuals. Generated by immunoSEQ multiplex PCR, the TCRdb table keeps only in-frame clones and is missing some. In the table there are about 2.3 million clones, about 90% of which are singletons. Sequencing used naive CD4+ T cells from PBMCs. These TCRs come from a man aged 18 to 30 in good health. Some clones in this sample may be carry-over from other donors' samples. Each CDR3 is given with its conserved first and last residue. The order of the fields is J gene, D gene, V gene, clone size, CDR3 protein, CDR3 DNA. The D gene is left open where the match is weak. The size entry is marked missing in some rows and otherwise reads once, few, many or a size class.

>TRBJ2-3|.|TRBV7-2|.
CASSLQGITDTQYF
TGTGCCAGCAGCTTACAAGGAATCACAGATACGCAGTATTTT
>TRBJ1-2|.|TRBV28|.
CASSLGFGGGNGYTF
TGTGCCAGCAGTTTGGGTTTCGGGGGGGGCAATGGCTACACCTTC
>TRBJ1-3|TRBD1|TRBV11-2|.
CASSFGQGARNTIYF
TGTGCCAGCAGCTTTGGACAGGGGGCCAGAAACACCATATATTTT
>TRBJ2-5|.|TRBV6-5|.
CASSLGIEGWGTQYF
TGTGCCAGCAGTCTCGGTATAGAGGGGTGGGGGACCCAGTACTTC
>TRBJ2-1|TRBD2|TRBV6-5|.
CASTKGLREGEQFF
TGTGCCAGCACCAAAGGTCTGCGGGAGGGTGAGCAGTTCTTC
>TRBJ1-1|TRBD1|TRBV18|.
CASSRTGGAVTEAFF
TGTGCCAGCTCACGTACAGGGGGCGCGGTCACTGAAGCTTTCTTT
>TRBJ1-4|.|TRBV19|.
CASGRVSSTNEKLFF
TGTGCCAGTGGCCGTGTGTCCTCAACTAATGAAAAACTGTTTTTT
>TRBJ1-3|.|TRBV28|.
CASSSSGSSGNTIYF
TGTGCCAGCAGTTCCTCGGGGAGCTCTGGAAACACCATATATTTT
>TRBJ2-2|TRBD2|TRBV7-3|.
CASSEGSGSGELFF
TGTGCCAGCAGCGAAGGGAGCGGGAGCGGGGAGCTGTTTTTT
>TRBJ2-1|TRBD2|TRBV18|.
CASSPDTSGGGDEQFF
TGTGCCAGCTCACCAGATACTAGCGGAGGGGGTGATGAGCAGTTCTTC
>TRBJ1-5|TRBD1|TRBV18|few
CASSPTGGNQHF
TGTGCCAGCTCACCGACAGGGGGGAACCAGCATTTT
>TRBJ2-5|TRBD1|TRBV19|.
CASTSDRAETQYF
TGTGCCAGTACCTCGGACAGGGCAGAGACCCAGTACTTC
>TRBJ1-2|.|TRBV5-8|.
CASTLAEGFYGYTF
TGTGCCAGCACCCTGGCGGAGGGGTTCTATGGCTACACCTTC
>TRBJ2-1|.|TRBV18|.
CASSQEKQFF
TGTGCCAGCTCACAGGAGAAGCAGTTCTTC
>TRBJ2-2|.|TRBV27|.
CASSWGSINTGELFF
TGTGCCAGCAGTTGGGGCTCCATTAACACCGGGGAGCTGTTTTTT